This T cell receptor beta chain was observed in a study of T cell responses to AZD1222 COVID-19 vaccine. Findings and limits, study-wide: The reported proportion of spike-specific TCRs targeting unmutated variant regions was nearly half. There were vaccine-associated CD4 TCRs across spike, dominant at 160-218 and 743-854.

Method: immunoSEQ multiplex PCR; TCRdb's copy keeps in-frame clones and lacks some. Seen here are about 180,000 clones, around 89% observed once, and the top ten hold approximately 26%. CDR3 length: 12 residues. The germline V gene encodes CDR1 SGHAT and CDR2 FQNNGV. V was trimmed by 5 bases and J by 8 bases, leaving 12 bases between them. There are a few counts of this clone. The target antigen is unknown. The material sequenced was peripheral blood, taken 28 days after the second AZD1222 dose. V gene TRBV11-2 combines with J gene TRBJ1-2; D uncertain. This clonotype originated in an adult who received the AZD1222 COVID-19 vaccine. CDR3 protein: CASSHEGSGYTF. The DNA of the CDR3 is TGTGCCAGCAGCCACGAGGGCTCGGGCTACACCTTC.